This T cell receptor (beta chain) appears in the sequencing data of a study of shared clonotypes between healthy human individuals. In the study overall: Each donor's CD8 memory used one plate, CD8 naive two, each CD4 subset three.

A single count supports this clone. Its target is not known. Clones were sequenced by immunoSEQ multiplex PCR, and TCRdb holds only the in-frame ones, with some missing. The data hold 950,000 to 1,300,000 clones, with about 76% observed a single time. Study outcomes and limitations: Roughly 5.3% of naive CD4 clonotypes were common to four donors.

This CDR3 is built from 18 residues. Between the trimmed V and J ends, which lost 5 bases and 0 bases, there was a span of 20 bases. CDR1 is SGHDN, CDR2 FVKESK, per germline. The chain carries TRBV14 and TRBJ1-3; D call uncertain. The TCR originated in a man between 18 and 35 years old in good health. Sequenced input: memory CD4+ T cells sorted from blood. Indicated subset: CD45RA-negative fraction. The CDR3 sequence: CASSVGSTVAFSGNTIYF. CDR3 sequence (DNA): TGTGCCAGCAGCGTGGGTTCTACAGTAGCTTTCTCTGGAAACACCATATATTTT.